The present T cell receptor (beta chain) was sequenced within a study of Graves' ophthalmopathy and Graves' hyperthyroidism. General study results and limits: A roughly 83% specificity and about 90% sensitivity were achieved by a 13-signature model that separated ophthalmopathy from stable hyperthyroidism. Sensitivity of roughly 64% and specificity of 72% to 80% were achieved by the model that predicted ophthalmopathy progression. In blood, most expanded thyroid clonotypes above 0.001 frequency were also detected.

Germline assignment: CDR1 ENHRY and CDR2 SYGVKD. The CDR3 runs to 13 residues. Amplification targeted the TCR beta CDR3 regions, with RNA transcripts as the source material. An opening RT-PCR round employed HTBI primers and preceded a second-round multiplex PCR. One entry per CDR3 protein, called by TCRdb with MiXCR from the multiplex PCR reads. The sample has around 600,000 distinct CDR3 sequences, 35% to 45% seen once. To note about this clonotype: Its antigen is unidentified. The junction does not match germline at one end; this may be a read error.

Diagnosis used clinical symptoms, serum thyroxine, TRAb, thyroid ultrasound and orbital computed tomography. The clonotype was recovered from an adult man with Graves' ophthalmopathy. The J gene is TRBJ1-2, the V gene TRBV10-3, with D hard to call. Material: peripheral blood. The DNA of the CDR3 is TGTGCCATCAGTGTGGGGAAGGACTATGACTACACCTTC. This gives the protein CAISVGKDYDYTF.